This TCR beta chain was identified during a study of shared T cell receptors in the human thymus. The CDR3 runs 14 residues. Using immunoSEQ multiplex PCR, the repertoire was profiled, and TCRdb retains in-frame clones only, with some absent. The table has 700,000 or so clones, around 85% seen once. Separately, the same data were catalogued under a study of human thymus T cells.

Sequenced material: thymocytes. This chain joins TRBV21-1 and TRBJ2-7; TRBD1 is taken as the D call from the table, unchecked against the DNA. TRBV21-1 is recorded as a pseudogene. This receptor was obtained from a girl less than two years old with a congenital heart defect. The CDR3 here is CASSRPNRRYEQYF. DNA of the CDR3: TGTGCCAGCAGCAGACCAAACAGGAGATACGAGCAGTACTTC.